This T cell receptor beta chain was identified during a study of cytomegalovirus exposure and HLA in healthy donors. Note on this clone: The antigen is not known.

The primer mix had 60 Vbeta and 13 Jbeta primers. Profiled with immunoSEQ multiplex PCR; TCRdb holds only in-frame clones, not every one. The sample consists of about 130,000 clones, about three quarters of them appearing once. Study findings and constraints: Researchers counted some 150 TCR beta chains as cytomegalovirus-associated. A later analysis showed HLA-associated TCR beta chains outstripping equally common others in clonal expansion.

CDR1 is SGDLS and CDR2 is YYNGEE in the germline V gene. Trimming stripped 6 bases from V and 2 bases from J, with 11 bases between. The CDR3 runs 13 residues. Sequencing was performed on PBMCs. The rearrangement joins TRBV9 to TRBJ1-1, with unresolved D. This TCR derives from a female donor in good health and CMV-seropositive. The CDR3: CASMGQTNTEAFF. The CDR3 bases are TGTGCCAGCATGGGCCAGACAAACACTGAAGCTTTCTTT.